This TCR beta chain was captured by sequencing in a study of T cell responses to AZD1222 COVID-19 vaccine. V was cut by 6 bases and J by 4 bases, with 10 bases left in between. The CDR3 is 13 amino acids. Germline CDR1 reads MNHEY; CDR2 reads SVGAGI. The study's findings and limits: In a largely white British group with more females than males, clonal diversity was possibly underestimated. Across the whole spike, CD4 TCRs peaked at regions 160-218 and 743-854.

The protocol was immunoSEQ multiplex PCR, while the TCRdb copy is restricted to in-frame clones and leaves out a portion. Of 150,000 to 200,000 clones listed, 85% to 95% are singletons. A note on this clone: The antigen remains unidentified.

The sequencing here drew on peripheral blood, taken on day 0 of AZD1222 vaccination. The TCR comes from an adult in good health. The V and J genes are TRBV6-5 and TRBJ1-3; TRBD1 is a possible D gene (6 bases). The CDR3 coding sequence is TGTGCCAGCAGGAGGGGGACAGGAAACACCATATATTTT. This codes for CASRRGTGNTIYF.